This T cell receptor beta chain was obtained from a study of cytomegalovirus exposure and HLA in healthy donors. On the study more broadly: Counted in an early data release were approximately 85 million unique TCRs from HLA-typed donors. Across 350 to 500 genotyped donors, 81% landed in the Caucasian-associated ancestry cluster.

Germline-derived CDR1 and CDR2 are LGHNA and YNFKEQ. V was shortened by 0 bases and J by 9 bases, with 17 bases between the two germline ends. This CDR3 is 15 amino acids long. The donors comprised healthy bone marrow donors. This clone was observed a handful of times. Use of 60 Vbeta and 13 Jbeta primers characterized the PCR. Some clones are missing from TCRdb's copy, which holds only in-frame ones; the method was immunoSEQ multiplex PCR. The profile covers around 180,000 clones, with 71% appearing a single time and 1.5% taken by the ten largest. The receptor comes from a girl aged 5 to 17 in good health and CMV-seronegative. Material: PBMCs. The genes are TRBV4-2 and TRBJ2-5; tentatively, D is TRBD2 (5 bases). The CDR3 sequence is CASSQDQGAAKAQYF. The CDR3 nucleotides read TGTGCCAGCAGCCAAGATCAAGGAGCGGCCAAGGCCCAGTACTTC.